The clone carrying this T cell receptor beta chain was counted a few times. Its antigen is unidentified. This sample is part of a study of identical twins. Using its own MiXCR run on the 5' RACE reads, TCRdb lists one record per CDR3 protein. This repertoire shows just over 500,000 distinct CDR3 sequences, around 20% found once; its top ten account for roughly 0.9%. CDR1 SGDLS and CDR2 YYNGEE come from the germline V gene. Between the trimmed V and J ends, which lost 3 bases and 3 bases, there was a span of 14 bases. This CDR3 region has 15 residues. Study-level results: Researchers caution that invariant MAIT and iNKT cells could partly confound zero-insertion analyses.

Each donor was a healthy Caucasian. These data are also associated with another study on T cells expressing NK-cell markers. That report adds: Serological testing identified seven of the eight sequenced donors as HCMV-seropositive and one as seronegative. The study found dominant NKG2C+ clonotypes at about 1.0-8% of CD8+ T cells in over five donors.

The genes are TRBV9 and TRBJ2-3, with D perhaps matching TRBD1 (5 bases). Source material: CD4+ T cells sorted from blood. This receptor was identified in a woman aged 18-29 years in good health. CDR3 nucleotides: TGTGCCAGCAGCGGTGACAGCCCCTATACAGATACGCAGTATTTT. This gives the protein CASSGDSPYTDTQYF.